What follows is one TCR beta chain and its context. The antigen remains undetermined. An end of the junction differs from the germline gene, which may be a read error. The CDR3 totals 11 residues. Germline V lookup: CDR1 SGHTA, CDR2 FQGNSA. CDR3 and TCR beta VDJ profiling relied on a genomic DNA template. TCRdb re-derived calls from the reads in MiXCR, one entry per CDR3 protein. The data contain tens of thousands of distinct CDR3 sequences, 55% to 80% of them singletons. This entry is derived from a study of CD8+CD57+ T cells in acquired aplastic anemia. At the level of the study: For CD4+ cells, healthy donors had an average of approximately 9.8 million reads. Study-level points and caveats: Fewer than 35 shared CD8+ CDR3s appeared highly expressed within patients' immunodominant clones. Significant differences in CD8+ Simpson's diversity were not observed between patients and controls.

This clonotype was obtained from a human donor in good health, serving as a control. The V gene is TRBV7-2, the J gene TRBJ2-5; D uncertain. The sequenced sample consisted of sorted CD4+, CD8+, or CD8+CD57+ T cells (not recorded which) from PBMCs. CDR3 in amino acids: CASRDVESQYF. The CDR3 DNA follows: TGTGCCAGCAGGGACGTTGAGAGCCAGTACTTC.